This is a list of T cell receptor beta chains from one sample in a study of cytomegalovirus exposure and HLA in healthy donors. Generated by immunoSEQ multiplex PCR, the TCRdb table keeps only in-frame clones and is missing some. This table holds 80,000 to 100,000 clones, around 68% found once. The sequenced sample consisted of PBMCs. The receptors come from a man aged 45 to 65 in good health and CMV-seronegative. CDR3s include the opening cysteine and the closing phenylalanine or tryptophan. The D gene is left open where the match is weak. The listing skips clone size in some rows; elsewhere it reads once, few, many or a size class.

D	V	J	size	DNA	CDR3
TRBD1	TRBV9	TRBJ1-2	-	TGTGCCAGCAGCAAAGATGACAGGGTTTGGGGCTATGGCTACACCTTC	CASSKDDRVWGYGYTF
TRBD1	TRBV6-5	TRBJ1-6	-	TGTGCCAGCCTTGGACAGGGAGGTTCACCCCTCCACTTT	CASLGQGGSPLHF
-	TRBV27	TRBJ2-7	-	TGTGCCAGCAGTTTATCTGGGGCGGACGAGCAGTACTTC	CASSLSGADEQYF
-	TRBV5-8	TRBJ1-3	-	TGTGCCAGCAGCCCTCGGACAGGAAACACCATATATTTT	CASSPRTGNTIYF
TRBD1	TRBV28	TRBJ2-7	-	TGTGCCAGCAATTGGGCAGGGGGCCTGGACGAGCAGTACTTC	CASNWAGGLDEQYF
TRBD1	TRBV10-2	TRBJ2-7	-	TGCGCCAGCAAGGGACAGGGAGCTCTAACCTACGAGCAGTACTTC	CASKGQGALTYEQYF
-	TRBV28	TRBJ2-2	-	TGTGCCAGCAGGCGTAAGACAGAGCGGGCATCCGGGGAGCTGTTTTTT	CASRRKTERASGELFF
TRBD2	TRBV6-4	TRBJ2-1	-	TGTGCCAGCAGCCTAGCGGGAGACTCCTACAATGAGCAGTTCTTC	CASSLAGDSYNEQFF
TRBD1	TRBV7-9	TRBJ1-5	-	TGTGCCAGCAGCTTAGACCAGGGGGCGCCTAGCAATCAGCCCCAGCATTTT	CASSLDQGAPSNQPQHF
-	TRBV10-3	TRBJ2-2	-	TGTGCCGCCGGGGGGACACCGAACACCGGGGAGCTGTTTTTT	CAAGGTPNTGELFF
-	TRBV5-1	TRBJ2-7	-	TGCGCCAGCAGCTTGGCCACGGGGATCTCCTACGAGCAGTACTTC	CASSLATGISYEQYF
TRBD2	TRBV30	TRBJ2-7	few	TGTGCCTGGAGTTCCGGGACTAGCGGGAGGGAGTACTTC	CAWSSGTSGREYF
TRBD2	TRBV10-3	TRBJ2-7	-	TGTGCCATCAGTGAGTCGTTTAGCGGGAACTCCTACGAGCAGTACTTC	CAISESFSGNSYEQYF
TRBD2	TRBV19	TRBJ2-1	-	TGTGCCAGTAGTACCGGGACTAGCAAAGTCAAGAGCTCCTACAATGAGCAGTTCTTC	CASSTGTSKVKSSYNEQFF
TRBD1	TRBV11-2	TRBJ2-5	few	TGTGCCAGCAGCCCCCTTGGTGTGGACAGGGTCGGACAAGAGACCCAGTACTTC	CASSPLGVDRVGQETQYF
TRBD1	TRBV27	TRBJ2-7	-	TGTGCCAGCAGTTCCACCCGGGACAGCTACGAGCAGTACTTC	CASSSTRDSYEQYF
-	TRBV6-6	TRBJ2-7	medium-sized	TGTGCCAGCAGCCACGGGGATTTTGAAAGCTCCTACGAGCAGTACTTC	CASSHGDFESSYEQYF
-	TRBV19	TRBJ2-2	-	TGTGCCAGTAGTATCTCGGGGTACACCGGGGAGCTGTTTTTT	CASSISGYTGELFF
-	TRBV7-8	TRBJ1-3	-	TGTGCCAGCAGCTTAGACAGGCTCGCGGACACCATATATTTT	CASSLDRLADTIYF
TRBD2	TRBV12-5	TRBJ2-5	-	TGTGCTTCCCAGCGGGGGCAGGGAGAGACCCAGTACTTC	CASQRGQGETQYF
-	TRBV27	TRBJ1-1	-	TGTGCCAGCACCCCCCGGGCGGGAGTCATGAACACTGAAGCTTTCTTT	CASTPRAGVMNTEAFF
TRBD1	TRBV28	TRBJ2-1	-	TGTGCCAGCAGCAACGCCGGGACAGGACTTCTGGAGCAGTTCTTC	CASSNAGTGLLEQFF
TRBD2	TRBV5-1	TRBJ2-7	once	TGCGCCAGCAGCTATGGGACTAGCGGGAGGGCCATCTACGAGCAGTACTTC	CASSYGTSGRAIYEQYF
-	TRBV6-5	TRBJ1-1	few	TGTGCCAGCTTTGGGACACTGAACACTGAAGCTTTCTTT	CASFGTLNTEAFF
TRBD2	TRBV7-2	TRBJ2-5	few	TGTGCCAGCAGCAAGACTAGCGGGGAGCTAGGGACCCAGTACTTC	CASSKTSGELGTQYF
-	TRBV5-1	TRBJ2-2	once	TGCGCCAGCAGCTCACCAGGGTTCACCGGGGAGCTGTTTTTT	CASSSPGFTGELFF
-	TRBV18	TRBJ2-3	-	TGTGCCAGCTCACCACCCGTGGCAGGGCCTAGCACAGATACGCAGTATTTT	CASSPPVAGPSTDTQYF
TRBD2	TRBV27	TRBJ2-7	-	TGTGCCGCGGGACTAGCGGGGGACGAGCAGTACTTC	CAAGLAGDEQYF
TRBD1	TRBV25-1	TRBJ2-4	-	TGTGCCAGCAGTGATCCCAGGACAGGGAGAGACATTCAGTACTTC	CASSDPRTGRDIQYF
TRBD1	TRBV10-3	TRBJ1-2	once	TGTGCCATCACCGAGGACAGGGACTATGGCTACACCTTC	CAITEDRDYGYTF
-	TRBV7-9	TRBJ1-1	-	TGTGCCAGCAGCTTAGGGACAGCCGAAGCTTTCTTT	CASSLGTAEAFF
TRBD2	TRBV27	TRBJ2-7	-	TGTGCCAGCAGTTTATTCGGACTAGCGGGAACAAACGAGCAGTACTTC	CASSLFGLAGTNEQYF
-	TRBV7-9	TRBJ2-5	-	TGTGCCAGCAGCTTAGATCGTCAGCAAGAGACCCAGTACTTC	CASSLDRQQETQYF
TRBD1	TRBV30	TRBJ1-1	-	TGTGCCTGGAGTGTCAAGGACAGGGGTGGCGCTTTCTTT	CAWSVKDRGGAFF
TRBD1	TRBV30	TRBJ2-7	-	TGTGCCTGGGACAGGGATGGATACGAGCAGTACTTC	CAWDRDGYEQYF
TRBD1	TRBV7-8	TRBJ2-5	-	TGTGCCACCAGATCCAGGGCAGGGGGCGGGGAGACCCAGTACTTC	CATRSRAGGGETQYF
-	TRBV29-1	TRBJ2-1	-	TGCAGCGTTGAAGTGAGGAGTTACAATGAGCAGTTCTTC	CSVEVRSYNEQFF
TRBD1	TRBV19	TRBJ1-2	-	TGTGCCAGTAGTATCCCGAAAACCGACAGGGAGGTTGGTGGCTACACCTTC	CASSIPKTDREVGGYTF
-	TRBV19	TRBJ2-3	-	TGTGCCAGTAGTCCGGACAGACCCCCTAGCACAGATACGCAGTATTTT	CASSPDRPPSTDTQYF
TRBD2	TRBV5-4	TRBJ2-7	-	TGTGCCAGCAGCTTGGGGGGACTAGCGGGAGGGGCCTACGAGCAGTACTTC	CASSLGGLAGGAYEQYF